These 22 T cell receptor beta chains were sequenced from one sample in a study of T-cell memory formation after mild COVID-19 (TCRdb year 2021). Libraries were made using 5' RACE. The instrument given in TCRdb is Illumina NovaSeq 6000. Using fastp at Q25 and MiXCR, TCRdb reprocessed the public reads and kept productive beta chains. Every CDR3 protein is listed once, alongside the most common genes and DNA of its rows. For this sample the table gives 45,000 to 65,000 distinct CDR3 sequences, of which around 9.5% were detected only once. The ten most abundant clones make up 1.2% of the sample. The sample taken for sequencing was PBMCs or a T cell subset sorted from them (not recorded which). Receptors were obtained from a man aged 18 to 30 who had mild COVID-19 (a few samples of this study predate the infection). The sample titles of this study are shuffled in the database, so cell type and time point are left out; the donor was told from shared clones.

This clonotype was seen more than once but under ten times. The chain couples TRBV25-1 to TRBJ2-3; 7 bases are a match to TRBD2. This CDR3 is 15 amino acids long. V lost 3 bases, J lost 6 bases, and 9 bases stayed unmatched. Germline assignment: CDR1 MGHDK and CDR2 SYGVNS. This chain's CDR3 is CASSDSAGDGDTQYF. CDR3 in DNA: TGTGCCAGCAGTGACTCGGCGGGGGATGGGGATACGCAGTATTTT. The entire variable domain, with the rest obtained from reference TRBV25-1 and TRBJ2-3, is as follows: EADIYQTPRYLVIGTGKKITLECSQTMGHDKMYWYQQDPGMELHLIHYSYGVNSTEKGDLSSESTVSRIRTEHFPLTLESARPSHTSQYLCASSDSAGDGDTQYFGPGTRLTVL.

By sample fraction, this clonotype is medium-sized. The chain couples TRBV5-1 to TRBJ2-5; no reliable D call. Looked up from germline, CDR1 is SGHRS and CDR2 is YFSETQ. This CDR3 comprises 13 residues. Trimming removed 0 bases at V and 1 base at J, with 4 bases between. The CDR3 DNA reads TGCGCCAGCAGCTTGGAACGCCAAGAGACCCAGTACTTC. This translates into CASSLERQETQYF.

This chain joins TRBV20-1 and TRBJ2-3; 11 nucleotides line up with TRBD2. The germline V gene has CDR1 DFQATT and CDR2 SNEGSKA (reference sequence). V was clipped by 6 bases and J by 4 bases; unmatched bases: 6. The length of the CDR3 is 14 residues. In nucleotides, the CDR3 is TGCAGTGCGGTGACTAGCGGGGCCGCAGATACGCAGTATTTT. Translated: CSAVTSGAADTQYF.

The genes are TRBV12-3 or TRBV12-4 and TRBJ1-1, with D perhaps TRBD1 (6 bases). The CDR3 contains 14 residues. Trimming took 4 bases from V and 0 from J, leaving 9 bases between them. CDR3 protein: CASSYRVMNTEAFF. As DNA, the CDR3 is TGTGCCAGCAGTTACAGGGTCATGAACACTGAAGCTTTCTTT.

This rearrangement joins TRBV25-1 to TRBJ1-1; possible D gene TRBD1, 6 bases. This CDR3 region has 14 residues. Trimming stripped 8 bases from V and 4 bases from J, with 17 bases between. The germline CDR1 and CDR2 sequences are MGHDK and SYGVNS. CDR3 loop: CASSEPQGTTEAFF. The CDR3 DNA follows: TGTGCCAGCTCCGAGCCACAGGGTACCACTGAAGCTTTCTTT.

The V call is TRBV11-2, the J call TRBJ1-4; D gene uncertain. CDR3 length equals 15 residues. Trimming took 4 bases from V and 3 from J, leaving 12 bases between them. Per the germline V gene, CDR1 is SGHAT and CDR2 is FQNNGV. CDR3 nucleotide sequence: TGTGCCAGCAGCTCCGGTGTTGTGGCTAATGAAAAACTGTTTTTT. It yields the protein CASSSGVVANEKLFF.

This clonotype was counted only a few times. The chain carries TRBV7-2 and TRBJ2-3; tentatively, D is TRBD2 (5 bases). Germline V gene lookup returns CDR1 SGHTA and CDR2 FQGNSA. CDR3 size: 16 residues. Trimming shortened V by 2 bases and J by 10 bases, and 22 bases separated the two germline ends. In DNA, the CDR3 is TGTGCCAGCAGCTTAAGCGGACTCACCCCCCCTGTAGCGCAGTATTTT. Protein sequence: CASSLSGLTPPVAQYF.

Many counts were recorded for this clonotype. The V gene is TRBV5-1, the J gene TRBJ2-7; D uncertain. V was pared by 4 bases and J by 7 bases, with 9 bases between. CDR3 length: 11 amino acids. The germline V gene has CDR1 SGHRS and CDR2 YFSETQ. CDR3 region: CASSPLGEQYF. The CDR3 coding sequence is TGCGCCAGCAGCCCCCTCGGAGAGCAGTACTTC.

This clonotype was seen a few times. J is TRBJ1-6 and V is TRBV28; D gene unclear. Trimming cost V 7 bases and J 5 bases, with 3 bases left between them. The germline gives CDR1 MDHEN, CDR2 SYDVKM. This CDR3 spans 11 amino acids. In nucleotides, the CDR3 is TGTGCCAGCACAAATAATTCACCCCTCCACTTT. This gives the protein CASTNNSPLHF.

The CDR3 spells CASSLAPGVGDEQFF. CDR3 DNA: TGCGCCAGCAGCTTGGCGCCGGGGGTGGGCGATGAGCAGTTCTTC. V gene TRBV5-1 combines with J gene TRBJ2-1; D is possibly TRBD2 (6 bases). Germline-derived CDR1 and CDR2 are SGHRS and YFSETQ. Trimming stripped 0 bases from V and 8 bases from J, with 15 bases between. The CDR3 loop spans 15 amino acids.

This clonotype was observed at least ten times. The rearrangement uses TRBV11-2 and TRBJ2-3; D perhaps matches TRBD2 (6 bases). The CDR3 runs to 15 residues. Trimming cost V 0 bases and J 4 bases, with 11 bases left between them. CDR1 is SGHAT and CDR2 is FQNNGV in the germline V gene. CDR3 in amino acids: CASSLDPGSPDTQYF. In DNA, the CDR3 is TGTGCCAGCAGCTTAGACCCCGGGAGTCCAGATACGCAGTATTTT.

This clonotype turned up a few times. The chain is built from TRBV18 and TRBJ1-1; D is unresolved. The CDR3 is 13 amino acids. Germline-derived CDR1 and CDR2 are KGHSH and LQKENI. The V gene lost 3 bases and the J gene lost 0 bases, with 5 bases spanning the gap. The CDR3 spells CASSPDLNTEAFF. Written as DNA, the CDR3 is TGTGCCAGCTCACCCGACCTGAACACTGAAGCTTTCTTT.

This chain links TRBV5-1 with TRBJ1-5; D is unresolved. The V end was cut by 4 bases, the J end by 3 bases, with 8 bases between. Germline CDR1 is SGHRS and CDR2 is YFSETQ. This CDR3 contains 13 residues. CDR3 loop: CASSPSTNQPQHF. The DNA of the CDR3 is TGCGCCAGCAGCCCCTCAACCAATCAGCCCCAGCATTTT.

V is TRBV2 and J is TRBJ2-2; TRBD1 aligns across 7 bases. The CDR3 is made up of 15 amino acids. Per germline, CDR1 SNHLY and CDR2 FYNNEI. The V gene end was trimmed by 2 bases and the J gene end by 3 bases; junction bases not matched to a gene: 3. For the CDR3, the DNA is TGTGCCAGCAGTGAACAGGGGGTCGACACCGGGGAGCTGTTTTTT. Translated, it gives CASSEQGVDTGELFF.

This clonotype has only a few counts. The CDR3 coding sequence is TGTGCCAGCAGCTTAAAGAGGGTATCCTACGAGCAGTACTTC. Translation gives CASSLKRVSYEQYF. The chain recombines TRBV7-8 with TRBJ2-7; D possibly corresponds to TRBD2 (5 bases). Germline CDR1 reads SGHVS; CDR2 reads FQNEAQ. V lost 2 bases and J lost 1, with 9 bases in between. The CDR3 covers 14 residues.

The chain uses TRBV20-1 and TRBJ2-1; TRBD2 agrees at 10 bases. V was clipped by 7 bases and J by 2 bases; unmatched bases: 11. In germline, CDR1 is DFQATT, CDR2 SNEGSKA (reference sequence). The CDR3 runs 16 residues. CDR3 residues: CSVPNIAGGAYNEQFF. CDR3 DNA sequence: TGCAGTGTGCCAAATATAGCGGGGGGCGCCTACAATGAGCAGTTCTTC.

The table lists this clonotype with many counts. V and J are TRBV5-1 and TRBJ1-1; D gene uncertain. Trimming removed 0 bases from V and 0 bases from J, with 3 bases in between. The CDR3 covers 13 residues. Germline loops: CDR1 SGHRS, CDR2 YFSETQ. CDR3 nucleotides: TGCGCCAGCAGCTTGGAGGTGAACACTGAAGCTTTCTTT. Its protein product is CASSLEVNTEAFF.

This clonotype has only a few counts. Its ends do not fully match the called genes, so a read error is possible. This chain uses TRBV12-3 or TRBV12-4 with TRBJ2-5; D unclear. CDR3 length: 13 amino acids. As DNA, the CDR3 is TGTGCCAGCAGTGACCAGTTCAAGGGTTACTCTCACTTC. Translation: CASSDQFKGYSHF.

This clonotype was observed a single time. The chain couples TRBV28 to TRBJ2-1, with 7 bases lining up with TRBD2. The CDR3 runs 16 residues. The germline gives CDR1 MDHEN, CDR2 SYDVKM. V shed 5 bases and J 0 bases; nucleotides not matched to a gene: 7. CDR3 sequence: CASSTWEGTSYNEQFF. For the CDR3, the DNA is TGTGCCAGCAGTACGTGGGAGGGGACCTCCTACAATGAGCAGTTCTTC.

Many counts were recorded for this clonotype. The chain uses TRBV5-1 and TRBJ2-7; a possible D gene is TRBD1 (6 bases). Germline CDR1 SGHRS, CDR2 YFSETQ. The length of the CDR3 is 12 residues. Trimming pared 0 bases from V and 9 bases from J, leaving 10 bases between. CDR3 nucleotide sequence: TGCGCCAGCAGCTTGGATCTAGGGGGGCAGTACTTC. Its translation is CASSLDLGGQYF.

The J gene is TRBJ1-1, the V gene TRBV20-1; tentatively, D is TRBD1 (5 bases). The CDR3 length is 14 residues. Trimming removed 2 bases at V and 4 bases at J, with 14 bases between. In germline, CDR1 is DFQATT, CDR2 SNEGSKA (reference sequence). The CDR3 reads CSARFGSGPTEAFF. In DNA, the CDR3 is TGCAGTGCTAGATTCGGGTCAGGGCCCACTGAAGCTTTCTTT.

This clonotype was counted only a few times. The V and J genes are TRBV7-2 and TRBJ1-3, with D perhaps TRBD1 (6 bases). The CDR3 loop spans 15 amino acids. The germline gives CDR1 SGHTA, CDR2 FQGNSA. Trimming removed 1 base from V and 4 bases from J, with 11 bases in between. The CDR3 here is CASSLGGLEGNTIYF. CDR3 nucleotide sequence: TGTGCCAGCAGCTTAGGGGGGCTGGAGGGAAACACCATATATTTT. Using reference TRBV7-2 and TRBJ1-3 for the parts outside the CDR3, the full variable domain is GAGVSQSPSNKVTEKGKDVELRCDPISGHTALYWYRQSLGQGLEFLIYFQGNSAPDKSGLPSDRFSAERTGGSVSTLTIQRTQQEDSAVYLCASSLGGLEGNTIYFGEGSWLTVV.